The rows below give T cell receptor beta chains drawn from one sample of a study of OX40 agonist ivuxolimab in advanced cancers. Profiled with immunoSEQ multiplex PCR; TCRdb holds only in-frame clones, not every one. The sample consists of tens of thousands of clones, about 92% of them appearing once. The sequences come from CD4+ or CD8+ T cells sorted from blood, collected in a trial of the OX40 agonist ivuxolimab. The receptors originated from an adult with an advanced solid tumor such as melanoma, head and neck, liver or kidney cancer. The CDR3 runs from the conserved cysteine through the conserved F or W. A D gene is named only where the DNA matches it firmly. Only some rows state a clone size, as once, few, many or a class for expanded clones.

v_gene	len	j_gene	abundance	d_gene	CDR3aa	CDR3nt
TRBV27	15	TRBJ2-3	NA	NA	CASSLSRIRTDTQYF	TGTGCCAGCAGTTTATCGAGGATCCGCACAGATACGCAGTATTTT
TRBV11-2	14	TRBJ2-4	NA	NA	CASSSRLAKNIQYF	TGTGCCAGCAGCTCCCGGTTAGCCAAAAACATTCAGTACTTC
TRBV6-5	13	TRBJ1-5	NA	NA	CASSFRGGQPQHF	TGTGCCAGCAGTTTTAGAGGAGGACAGCCCCAGCATTTT
TRBV30	12	TRBJ2-7	few	NA	CAQNFGGEEQYF	TGTGCCCAAAATTTCGGGGGTGAAGAGCAGTACTTC
TRBV5-1	15	TRBJ2-7	NA	TRBD1	CASSPRDREIYEQYF	TGCGCCAGCAGCCCCCGGGACAGGGAGATCTACGAGCAGTACTTC
TRBV9	13	TRBJ1-2	NA	TRBD1	CASTATGAYGYTF	TGTGCCAGCACCGCCACAGGGGCCTATGGCTACACCTTC
TRBV11-1	15	TRBJ2-3	NA	NA	CASSTREALTDTQYF	TGTGCCAGCAGTACTAGGGAAGCGCTCACAGATACGCAGTATTTT
TRBV27	12	TRBJ1-1	NA	NA	CASSSGPSKAFF	TGTGCCAGCAGTTCCGGACCGTCAAAAGCTTTCTTT
TRBV5-6	16	TRBJ1-2	once	TRBD1	CASRLDRVRGNYGYTF	TGTGCCAGCAGACTCGACAGGGTTCGTGGTAACTATGGCTACACCTTC
TRBV6-1	13	TRBJ1-1	NA	NA	CASSGGMNTEAFF	TGTGCCAGCAGTGGGGGCATGAACACTGAAGCTTTCTTT
TRBV6-1	15	TRBJ1-5	NA	NA	CASTLEGNSNQPQHF	TGTGCCAGCACGCTGGAGGGGAATAGCAATCAGCCCCAGCATTTT
TRBV29-1	14	TRBJ1-2	NA	NA	CSVESQQKHYGYTF	TGCAGCGTTGAAAGCCAACAGAAACACTATGGCTACACCTTC
TRBV7-3	15	TRBJ1-2	NA	NA	CASSPQGGVNYGYTF	TGTGCCAGCAGCCCCCAGGGAGGGGTTAACTATGGCTACACCTTC
TRBV6-1	14	TRBJ2-3	few	TRBD2	CASREGGHTDTQYF	TGTGCCAGCCGAGAGGGAGGGCATACAGATACGCAGTATTTT
TRBV19	15	TRBJ1-3	NA	TRBD1	CASSPVGGSTNTIYF	TGTGCCAGTAGTCCCGTAGGGGGCTCGACTAACACCATATATTTT
TRBV19	13	TRBJ2-7	NA	NA	CASKAGSTYEQYF	TGTGCCAGTAAAGCGGGCAGTACCTACGAGCAGTACTTC
TRBV7-2	12	TRBJ1-1	NA	NA	CASSLSRNEAFF	TGTGCCAGCAGCCTATCCAGGAATGAAGCTTTCTTT
TRBV2	12	TRBJ1-2	NA	NA	CASSKTIDGYTF	TGTGCCAGCAGTAAAACGATTGATGGCTACACCTTC
TRBV11-2	15	TRBJ1-2	NA	NA	CASSRLGLPFYGYTF	TGTGCCAGCAGCCGCTTAGGACTGCCCTTCTATGGCTACACCTTC
TRBV4-3	14	TRBJ1-3	NA	NA	CASSQVGSGNTIYF	TGCGCCAGCAGCCAAGTCGGCTCTGGAAACACCATATATTTT
TRBV4-3	16	TRBJ2-1	NA	NA	CASSEGEDLSYNEQFF	TGCGCCAGCAGCGAAGGGGAGGATTTGTCCTACAATGAGCAGTTCTTC
TRBV6-1	11	TRBJ1-1	NA	NA	CASMGYTEAFF	TGTGCCAGCATGGGTTACACTGAAGCTTTCTTT
TRBV20-1	11	TRBJ1-2	NA	NA	CGKQGDYGYTF	TGCGGAAAACAGGGAGACTATGGCTACACCTTC
TRBV6-5	14	TRBJ2-5	NA	NA	CASSRRITQETQYF	TGTGCCAGCAGCCGACGTATTACACAGGAGACCCAGTACTTC
TRBV6-1	15	TRBJ1-1	NA	NA	CASSLPAGTNTEAFF	TGTGCCAGCAGCCTCCCGGCAGGAACGAACACTGAAGCTTTCTTT
TRBV4-1	17	TRBJ1-1	NA	TRBD1	CASSHPGDRADGYEAFF	TGCGCCAGCAGCCATCCGGGGGACAGGGCCGACGGTTATGAAGCTTTCTTT
TRBV19	13	TRBJ2-7	NA	TRBD1	CASSAGGGDEQYF	TGTGCCAGTAGCGCAGGGGGTGGGGACGAGCAGTACTTC
TRBV5-6	14	TRBJ1-1	NA	TRBD1	CASSWTGYNTEAFF	TGTGCCAGCAGCTGGACAGGGTATAACACTGAAGCTTTCTTT
TRBV4-1	13	TRBJ1-1	NA	NA	CASSQGPGTWAFF	TGCGCCAGCAGCCAGGGTCCCGGGACGTGGGCTTTCTTT
TRBV28	15	TRBJ2-3	once	TRBD2	CASGGEVTGPDTQYF	TGTGCCAGCGGGGGGGAGGTTACAGGTCCAGATACGCAGTATTTT
TRBV5-1	13	TRBJ1-1	few	NA	CASSLTVNTEAFF	TGCGCCAGCAGCTTGACAGTGAACACTGAAGCTTTCTTT
TRBV4-3	15	TRBJ2-1	NA	NA	CASSPQSRPGNEQFF	TGCGCCAGCAGCCCTCAAAGCCGCCCGGGGAATGAGCAGTTCTTC
TRBV30	14	TRBJ1-5	NA	NA	CAWSGLNSNQPQHF	TGTGCCTGGAGTGGACTAAATAGCAATCAGCCCCAGCATTTT
TRBV14	14	TRBJ2-2	once	NA	CASSQYGRSGELFF	TGTGCCAGCAGCCAATACGGGCGGAGTGGGGAGCTGTTTTTT
TRBV18	14	TRBJ1-2	NA	TRBD1	CASSPGQENYGYTF	TGTGCCAGCTCACCGGGACAGGAGAACTATGGCTACACCTTC
TRBV6-1	18	TRBJ1-6	NA	NA	CASSGQAGQRVYNSPLHF	TGTGCCAGCAGTGGACAGGCGGGACAAAGAGTATATAATTCACCCCTCCACTTT
TRBV14	17	TRBJ1-1	NA	NA	CASSQERGAGKNTEAFF	TGTGCCAGCAGCCAGGAAAGGGGGGCAGGGAAGAACACTGAAGCTTTCTTT
TRBV19	13	TRBJ2-5	NA	TRBD2	CASRLSGGETQYF	TGTGCCAGTAGACTTAGCGGGGGGGAGACCCAGTACTTC
TRBV6-4	14	TRBJ2-1	few	NA	CASSPGGEYNEQFF	TGTGCCAGCAGCCCTGGCGGGGAGTACAATGAGCAGTTCTTC
TRBV19	12	TRBJ1-1	NA	NA	CASSYKNTEAFF	TGTGCCAGTAGTTATAAGAACACTGAAGCTTTCTTT
TRBV10-2	14	TRBJ1-6	NA	TRBD1	CASSGGQWNSPLHF	TGCGCCAGCAGTGGGGGACAGTGGAATTCACCCCTCCACTTT